This is a list of T cell receptor beta chains from one sample in a study of T cells in Graves' hyperthyroidism and ophthalmopathy. MiXCR, applied by TCRdb to the multiplex PCR reads, yields one record per CDR3 protein. The sample includes hundreds of thousands of distinct CDR3 sequences, over 10% seen only once; the top ten take about 9.1%. Sequencing was carried out using blood. These receptors came from a woman under 30 with Graves' hyperthyroidism. The CDR3 runs from the conserved cysteine through the conserved F or W. The order of the fields is clone size, V gene, J gene, D gene, CDR3 DNA, CDR3 protein. A D gene is named only where the DNA matches it firmly. Clone sizes are given selectively: once, few, many, or a class where the clone is expanded.

many,TRBV28,TRBJ1-1,TRBD1,TGTGCCAGCAGTCCAGTACAGGGGCTAGAAGCTTTCTTT,CASSPVQGLEAFF
many,TRBV27,TRBJ2-5,.,TGTGCCAGCAGTTTGGCGGGGGCGGGCGAAGAGACCCAGTACTTC,CASSLAGAGEETQYF
many,TRBV2,TRBJ2-7,.,TGTGCCAGCAGTCCCGGTCGGATTAGCGAGCAGTACTTC,CASSPGRISEQYF
many,TRBV12-3/TRBV12-4,TRBJ2-3,.,TGTGCCAGCAGCCCCGTGGACAGCTCTCCCGGTGATACGCAGTATTTT,CASSPVDSSPGDTQYF
many,TRBV6-2/TRBV6-3,TRBJ1-2,.,TGTGCCAGCCGAGAGGGGAACTATGGCTACACCTTC,CASREGNYGYTF
.,TRBV27,TRBJ2-3,.,TGTGCCAGCAAACTCGGGGCGGCGGACCGCACAGATACGCAGTATTTT,CASKLGAADRTDTQYF
many,TRBV28,TRBJ2-7,TRBD2,TGTGCCAGCAGCAAAGGGACTAGCGGGAGCTACGAGCAGTACTTC,CASSKGTSGSYEQYF
many,TRBV3-1,TRBJ2-3,.,TGTGCCAGCAGCCCAAGTGAGGAAGCAGATACGCAGTATTTT,CASSPSEEADTQYF
many,TRBV20-1,TRBJ2-7,TRBD2,TGCAGTGCCCCGGGGACTAGCGGCTACGAGCAGTACTTC,CSAPGTSGYEQYF
many,TRBV18,TRBJ2-5,.,TGTGCCAGCTCACCGGGGCAGAAAGAGACCCAGTACTTC,CASSPGQKETQYF
many,TRBV3-1,TRBJ2-1,TRBD2,TGTGCCAGCAGCCTACGAGGACTAGCGGGGGGGCCTACCGATGAGCAGTTCTTC,CASSLRGLAGGPTDEQFF
many,TRBV15,TRBJ2-2,.,TGTGCCACCAGCTCTTTAGGGGACACCGGGGAGCTGTTTTTT,CATSSLGDTGELFF
many,TRBV2,TRBJ2-5,.,TGTGCCAGCAGTGTCTGGCAGGGGGGGGAGACCCAGTACTTC,CASSVWQGGETQYF
many,TRBV20-1,TRBJ2-2,TRBD2,TGCAGTGCTAGTACCCCGGGAGGGCCGGACGGGGAGCTGTTTTTT,CSASTPGGPDGELFF
many,TRBV7-8,TRBJ2-1,.,TGTGCCAGCAGCTTAGCGTCGGTAGCGGCCACCTGGGGTGAGCAGTTCTTC,CASSLASVAATWGEQFF
medium-sized,TRBV3-1,TRBJ2-2,TRBD1,TGTGCCAGCACCAGGACAGGGGACACCGGGGAGCTGTTTTTT,CASTRTGDTGELFF
.,TRBV6-1,TRBJ1-6,.,TGTGCCAGCAGGGCAGGGAATCATAATTCACCCCTCCACTTT,CASRAGNHNSPLHF
.,TRBV12-3/TRBV12-4,TRBJ2-1,TRBD2,TGTGCCAGCATTGGGGGACTAGCGGGGGGAAATGAGCAGTTCTTC,CASIGGLAGGNEQFF
few,TRBV3-1,TRBJ2-6,.,TGTGCCAGCAGCCAAGGCTTTGGGGGGGCCAACGTCCTGACTTTC,CASSQGFGGANVLTF
many,TRBV6-1,TRBJ2-1,.,TGTGCCAGCAGCCCGCCGCCAGGGCTGTGGGACAATGAGCAGTTCTTC,CASSPPPGLWDNEQFF
many,TRBV5-6,TRBJ2-3,TRBD2,TGTGCCAGCAGCGCCTTAACTAGCGGGAGCCCGCCGTATTTT,CASSALTSGSPPYF
many,TRBV11-2,TRBJ2-1,.,TGTGCCAGCACCATCACCACTCAGCTGCTTCTCGAGAACAATGAGCAGTTCTTC,CASTITTQLLLENNEQFF
.,TRBV27,TRBJ2-6,TRBD1,TGTGCCAGCAGTTTACAGGGACAGGGGATCGCTGGGGCCAACGTCCTGACTTTC,CASSLQGQGIAGANVLTF
few,TRBV6-1,TRBJ1-6,.,TGTGCCAGCAGTTCTAGACTGCTTAGGGATTCACCCCTCCACTTT,CASSSRLLRDSPLHF
few,TRBV4-3,TRBJ2-1,.,TGCGCCAGCAGCCAAGCCCAGGGTCCTGAGCAGTTCTTC,CASSQAQGPEQFF
many,TRBV2,TRBJ2-1,.,TGTGCCAGCAGGGCCGGGACCCGTTTGAGCTCCTACAATGAGCAGTTCTTC,CASRAGTRLSSYNEQFF
many,TRBV5-6,TRBJ1-1,.,TGTGCCAGCAGCACGCAGCATTTCACTGAAGCTTTCTTT,CASSTQHFTEAFF
many,TRBV29-1,TRBJ1-5,.,TGCAGCGTTGAATCCGTCCGGGGTCAGCCCCAGCATTTT,CSVESVRGQPQHF
many,TRBV6-6,TRBJ1-6,.,TGTGCCAGCAGTTACTCGGGAGGGATGAGCTCCTATAATTCACCCCTCCACTTT,CASSYSGGMSSYNSPLHF
many,TRBV28,TRBJ2-5,.,TGTGCCAGCAAAAAGGGCCAGGGGACCCAGTACTTC,CASKKGQGTQYF
.,TRBV2,TRBJ2-2,.,TGTGCCAGCAGAGAAGACAAGACCGGGGAGCTGTTTTTT,CASREDKTGELFF
.,TRBV20-1,TRBJ1-2,TRBD1,TGCAGTGCTAGATCTTTTGTACCGGGACAGGGCTATGGCTACACCTTC,CSARSFVPGQGYGYTF
many,TRBV7-2,TRBJ2-7,TRBD2,TGTGCCAGCAGCTTCTTTACTAGCGGGATCGAGCAGTACTTC,CASSFFTSGIEQYF
.,TRBV27,TRBJ2-1,.,TGTGCCAGCAGTGGAGGGAAAAACAATGAGCAGTTCTTC,CASSGGKNNEQFF
many,TRBV28,TRBJ1-1,.,TGTGCCACCCTCGGGGCGATGGTCATGTCTTACACTGAAGCTTTCTTT,CATLGAMVMSYTEAFF
many,TRBV20-1,TRBJ2-3,TRBD2,TGCAGTGCTAGAGATAACAACGGGAGGGCATACACAGATACGCAGTATTTT,CSARDNNGRAYTDTQYF
few,TRBV4-3,TRBJ2-5,TRBD2,TGCGCCAGCAGCCAAGAGGAGACTAGCTGGTTCCTCGGAACCCAGTACTTC,CASSQEETSWFLGTQYF
.,TRBV14,TRBJ2-1,TRBD1,TGTGCCAGCAGCCAAGATCCTTGGACAGGGCTTAATGAGCAGTTCTTC,CASSQDPWTGLNEQFF
many,TRBV24-1,TRBJ2-1,.,TGTGCCACCAGTGATCCATGGGCGTCGGAGAATGAGCAGTTCTTC,CATSDPWASENEQFF
many,TRBV28,TRBJ2-7,.,TGTGCCAGCAGTTTAGTAGGAGAATACTACGAGCAGTACTTC,CASSLVGEYYEQYF
.,TRBV10-3,TRBJ2-5,TRBD1,TGTGCCATCAGTGTAGGGGGCGCTGAGCTCCAGTACTTC,CAISVGGAELQYF
many,TRBV5-1,TRBJ1-1,.,TGCGCCAGCAGCCTTACCGGGATCTACAACCCCACTGAAGCTTTCTTT,CASSLTGIYNPTEAFF
many,TRBV6-1,TRBJ2-5,TRBD1,TGTGCCAGCAGTGGGGGGACAGCACTGTTTCCTCGCCCGGGAGAGACCCAGTACTTC,CASSGGTALFPRPGETQYF
many,TRBV4-1,TRBJ1-5,.,TGCGCCAGCAGCCAAGTTAGTTACAGAACACAGGCCCAGCATTTT,CASSQVSYRTQAQHF
.,TRBV6-6,TRBJ2-2,TRBD2,TGTGCCAGCAGTTACTCTAGCGGGAGGGCCATCGACGGGGAGCTGTTTTTT,CASSYSSGRAIDGELFF